The 19 T cell receptor beta chains reported below all come from one sample, sequenced in a study of long-term antiretroviral therapy in people with HIV. Researchers report immunoSEQ v3.0 was run at survey level. Generated by immunoSEQ multiplex PCR, the TCRdb table keeps only in-frame clones and is missing some. This table has approximately 10,000 clones, about 68% appearing once. The sample here was unsorted PBMCs, taken 3 to 3.2 years before starting antiretroviral therapy. The source of these receptors is a man in his forties with HIV.

The V call is TRBV9, the J call TRBJ1-5; D unclear. V dropped 3 bases and J dropped 3 bases, with 13 bases sitting between them. Germline assignment: CDR1 SGDLS and CDR2 YYNGEE. This CDR3 comprises 15 residues. CDR3 residues: CASSALGIYNQPQHF. The CDR3, as DNA: TGTGCCAGCAGCGCCTTGGGGATTTACAATCAGCCCCAGCATTTT.

The chain is built from TRBV10-3 and TRBJ2-2; possible D gene TRBD2, 6 bases. Germline V gene data show CDR1 as ENHRY and CDR2 as SYGVKD. V was clipped by 6 bases and J by 3 bases, with 20 bases between them. The CDR3 runs to 17 residues. The CDR3 DNA reads as TGTGCCATCAGGGAATCCCCCGGGACTCATTACACCGGGGAGCTGTTTTTT. Residues: CAIRESPGTHYTGELFF.

The chain couples TRBV12-5 to TRBJ2-5; 8 bases are shared with TRBD2. The CDR3 sequence is 18 residues long. V shed 1 base and J 2 bases; nucleotides not matched to a gene: 12. CDR1 LGHNT and CDR2 FRNRAP come from the germline V gene. The CDR3 sequence: CASGLAGVGRGVQETQYF. The CDR3 DNA is TGTGCTAGTGGTTTGGCGGGCGTTGGGCGGGGGGTTCAAGAGACCCAGTACTTC.

This clone was seen more than once but under ten times. The chain combines TRBV7-9 with TRBJ1-2; a possible D gene is TRBD1 (6 bases). The CDR3 has 18 amino acids. Between the trimmed V and J ends, which lost 5 bases and 4 bases, there was a span of 26 bases. The germline V gene encodes CDR1 SEHNR and CDR2 FQNEAQ (reference sequence). The CDR3 sequence is CASSPSPGQSKGGYGYTF. The CDR3 DNA sequence: TGTGCCAGCAGCCCAAGTCCCGGACAGTCGAAAGGGGGCTATGGCTACACCTTC.

In this sample, this clone turned up a few times. This rearrangement joins TRBV7-3 to TRBJ1-2; 8 bases align to TRBD1. The CDR3 is 16 amino acids. Trimming took 2 bases from V and 6 from J; bases not matched to a gene: 11. Germline CDR1 and CDR2: SGHTA and FQGTGA. CDR3 sequence (DNA): TGTGCCAGCAGCTTATTGGCTCAGGGGGCCTTGGATGGCTACACCTTC. It encodes CASSLLAQGALDGYTF.

The rearrangement uses TRBV29-1 and TRBJ2-7; no definite D call. Trimming took off 6 bases at V and 0 bases at J, with 12 bases between the two ends. This CDR3 is 13 amino acids long. In germline, CDR1 is SQVTM, CDR2 ANQGSEA. DNA for the CDR3: TGCAGCGTCCGGCTCGAGAGCTCCTACGAGCAGTACTTC. Translated, it gives CSVRLESSYEQYF.

The V call is TRBV2, the J call TRBJ2-6; D ambiguous. This CDR3 is built from 18 residues. CDR1 SNHLY and CDR2 FYNNEI come from the germline V gene. V was clipped by 5 bases and J by 5 bases, with 22 bases between them. The CDR3 is CASSLVFYRYSRANVLTF. As DNA, the CDR3 is TGTGCCAGCAGTTTAGTTTTTTACCGATACAGTCGGGCCAACGTCCTGACTTTC.

The chain recombines TRBV27 with TRBJ1-1; the D gene is possibly TRBD1 (5 bases). The germline V and J ends were trimmed by 4 bases and 4 bases, with 22 bases remaining between them. CDR3 length equals 17 residues. CDR1 is MNHEY and CDR2 is SMNVEV in the germline V gene (reference sequence). This CDR3 reads CASSSLTLSGLGTEAFF. CDR3 sequence (DNA): TGTGCCAGCAGTTCCCTAACCCTCTCGGGGCTCGGCACTGAAGCTTTCTTT.

The genes are TRBV6-5 and TRBJ2-1; the D is unclear. The CDR3 covers 13 residues. Germline values: CDR1 MNHEY, CDR2 SVGAGI. The V gene lost 5 bases and the J gene lost 4 bases, with 9 bases spanning the gap. CDR3 nucleotide sequence: TGTGCCAGCAGTACAGCGCGATACAATGAGCAGTTCTTC. The encoded protein is CASSTARYNEQFF.

This clone was picked up a small number of times. The rearrangement joins TRBV7-3 to TRBJ2-3; D is uncertain. CDR3 length: 15 amino acids. Trimming removed 4 bases from V and 0 bases from J, with 11 bases in between. Per the germline V gene, CDR1 is SGHTA and CDR2 is FQGTGA. The CDR3 DNA follows: TGTGCCAGCAGCTCTAGTCCATCTAGCACAGATACGCAGTATTTT. Translation: CASSSSPSSTDTQYF.

The V and J genes are TRBV10-3 and TRBJ2-7; D may be TRBD1 (6 bases). The V and J ends lost 10 bases and 0 bases respectively, with 13 bases between them. Germline assignment: CDR1 ENHRY and CDR2 SYGVKD. The CDR3 has 13 amino acids. CDR3 coding DNA: TGTGCCACCAGACGGGACATCTCCTACGAGCAGTACTTC. Its translation is CATRRDISYEQYF.

V usage is TRBV2 and J usage is TRBJ2-1, with a weak D call TRBD2 (6 bases). The germline CDR1 and CDR2 sequences are SNHLY and FYNNEI. The CDR3 loop spans 15 amino acids. V lost 3 bases, J lost 6 bases, and 15 bases lay in between. CDR3 DNA: TGTGCCAGCAGTGACCCAGGTTTAGCGGTCAATGAGCAGTTCTTC. As protein: CASSDPGLAVNEQFF.

The J gene is TRBJ1-5, the V gene TRBV7-2; 8 bases line up with TRBD1. CDR1 is SGHTA and CDR2 is FQGNSA in the germline V gene. CDR3 length: 15 residues. Trimming cost V 1 base and J 9 bases; bases outside gene matches: 8. The CDR3: CASSLDRGEFWPQHF. The CDR3 bases are TGTGCCAGCAGCTTAGACAGGGGGGAATTTTGGCCCCAGCATTTT.

The rearrangement joins TRBV6-4 to TRBJ2-2; tentative D call: TRBD2 (6 bases). V lost 3 bases to trimming and J lost 3 bases, with 8 bases between them. Looked up from germline, CDR1 is MRHNA and CDR2 is SNTAGT. The CDR3 spans 14 residues. CDR3 protein: CASSEGGDTGELFF. The CDR3 DNA is TGTGCCAGCAGTGAGGGGGGAGACACCGGGGAGCTGTTTTTT.

V gene TRBV29-1 combines with J gene TRBJ1-1; D gene ambiguous. The germline CDR1 and CDR2 sequences are SQVTM and ANQGSEA. CDR3 length equals 11 residues. V dropped 1 base and J dropped 10 bases, with 10 bases sitting between them. DNA of the CDR3: TGCAGCGTTGAAGCTTACGAGATAGCTTTCTTT. Translating it yields CSVEAYEIAFF. Looking up the rest from reference TRBV29-1 and TRBJ1-1 gives the full variable domain: SAVISQKPSRDICQRGTSLTIQCQVDSQVTMMFWYRQQPGQSLTLIATANQGSEATYESGFVIDKFPISRPNLTFSTLTVSNMSPEDSSIYLCSVEAYEIAFFGQGTRLTVV.

The V gene is TRBV19, the J gene TRBJ1-5; 7 bases line up with TRBD1. This CDR3 comprises 14 residues. V lost 3 bases and J lost 6; bases outside the gene matches: 5. The germline V gene has CDR1 LNHDA and CDR2 SQIVND (reference sequence). The CDR3 loop reads CASSIGRGLQPQHF. CDR3 nucleotide sequence: TGTGCCAGTAGTATTGGTAGGGGGCTTCAGCCCCAGCATTTT.

The CDR3 DNA follows: TGCGCCAGCAGCCAGGGCACACTAGTGGACACTGAAGCTTTCTTT. This codes for CASSQGTLVDTEAFF. The chain couples TRBV4-3 to TRBJ1-1, with unresolved D. Trimming removed 3 bases from V and 3 bases from J, with 14 bases in between. The CDR3 runs 15 residues. Germline-derived CDR1 and CDR2 are LGHNA and YSLEER.

The chain has TRBV29-1 and TRBJ1-2; 9 nucleotides align to TRBD1. This CDR3 is 11 amino acids long. The germline gives CDR1 SQVTM, CDR2 ANQGSEA. V dropped 7 bases and J dropped 6; count of bases not matched to a gene: 3. The CDR3 loop is CSARTGDGYTF. The CDR3 DNA is TGCAGCGCCCGGACAGGGGATGGCTACACCTTC.

The chain recombines TRBV4-3 with TRBJ2-2; 8 nucleotides align to TRBD1. V shed 6 bases, J shed 3 bases, and the junction held 6 bases outside the gene matches. The CDR3 is 15 amino acids. CDR1 is LGHNA and CDR2 is YSLEER in the germline V gene. This chain's CDR3 is CASREDRVDTGELFF. In DNA form, the CDR3 reads TGCGCCAGCAGGGAGGACAGGGTGGACACCGGGGAGCTGTTTTTT.